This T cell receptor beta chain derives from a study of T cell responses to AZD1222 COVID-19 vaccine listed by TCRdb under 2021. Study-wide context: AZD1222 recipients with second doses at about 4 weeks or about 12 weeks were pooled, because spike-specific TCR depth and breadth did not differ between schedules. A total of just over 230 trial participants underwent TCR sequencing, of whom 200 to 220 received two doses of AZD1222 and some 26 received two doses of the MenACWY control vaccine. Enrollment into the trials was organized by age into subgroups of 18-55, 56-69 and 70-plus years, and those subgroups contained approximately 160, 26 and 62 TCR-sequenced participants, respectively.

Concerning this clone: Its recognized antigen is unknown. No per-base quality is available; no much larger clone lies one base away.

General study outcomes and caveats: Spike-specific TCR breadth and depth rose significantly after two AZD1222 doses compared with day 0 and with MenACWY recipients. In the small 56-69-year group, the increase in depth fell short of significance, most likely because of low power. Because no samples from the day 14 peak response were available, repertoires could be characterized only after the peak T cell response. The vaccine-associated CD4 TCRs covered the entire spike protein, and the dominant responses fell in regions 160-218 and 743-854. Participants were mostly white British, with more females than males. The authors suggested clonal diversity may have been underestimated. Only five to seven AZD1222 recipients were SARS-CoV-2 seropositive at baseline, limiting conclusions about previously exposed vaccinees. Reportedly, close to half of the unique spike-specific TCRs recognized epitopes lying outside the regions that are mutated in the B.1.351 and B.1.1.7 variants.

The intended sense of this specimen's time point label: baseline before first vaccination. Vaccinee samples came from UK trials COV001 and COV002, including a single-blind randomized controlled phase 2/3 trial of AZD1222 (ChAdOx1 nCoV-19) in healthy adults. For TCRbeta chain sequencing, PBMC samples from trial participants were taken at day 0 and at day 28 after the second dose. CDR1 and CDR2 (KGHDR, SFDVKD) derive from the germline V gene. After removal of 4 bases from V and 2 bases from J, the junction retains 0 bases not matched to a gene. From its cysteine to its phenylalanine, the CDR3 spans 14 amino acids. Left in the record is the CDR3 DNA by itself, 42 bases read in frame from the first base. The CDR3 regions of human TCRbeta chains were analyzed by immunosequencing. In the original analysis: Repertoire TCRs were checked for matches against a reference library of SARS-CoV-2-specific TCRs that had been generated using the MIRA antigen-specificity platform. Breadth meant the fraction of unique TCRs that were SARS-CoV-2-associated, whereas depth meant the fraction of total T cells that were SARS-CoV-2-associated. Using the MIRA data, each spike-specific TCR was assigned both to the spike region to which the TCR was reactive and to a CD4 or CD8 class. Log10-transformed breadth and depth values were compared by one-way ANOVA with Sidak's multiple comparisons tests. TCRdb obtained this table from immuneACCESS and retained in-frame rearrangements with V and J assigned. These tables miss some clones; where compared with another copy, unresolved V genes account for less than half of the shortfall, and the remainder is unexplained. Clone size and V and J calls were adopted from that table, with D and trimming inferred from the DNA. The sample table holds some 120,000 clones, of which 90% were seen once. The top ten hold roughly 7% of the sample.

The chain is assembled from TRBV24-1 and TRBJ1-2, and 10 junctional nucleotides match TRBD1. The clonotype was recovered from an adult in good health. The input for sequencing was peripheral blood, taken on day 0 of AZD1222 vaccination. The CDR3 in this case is CATSEGQGNYGYTF. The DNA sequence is TGTGCCACCAGTGAGGGACAGGGGAACTATGGCTACACCTTC.